This T cell receptor (beta chain) was found in a study of cytomegalovirus exposure and HLA in healthy donors. PCR primers comprised 60 Vbeta and 13 Jbeta primers. Assay: immunoSEQ multiplex PCR; the TCRdb copy retains only in-frame clones and omits some. The table has 160,000 or so clones, about 80% seen once. The length of the CDR3 is 14 residues. Germline CDR1 and CDR2: SGHAT and FQNNGV. Trimming took off 4 bases at V and 3 bases at J, with 10 bases between the two ends. The chain links TRBV11-2 to TRBJ2-1, with D tentatively TRBD1 (5 bases). The sample consisted of PBMCs. This clonotype originated in a woman aged 50 to 60 in good health and CMV-seronegative. The CDR3 DNA reads TGTGCCAGCAGCTGGGGCATAAGCTACAATGAGCAGTTCTTC. Encoded protein: CASSWGISYNEQFF. The whole variable domain, remainder taken from reference TRBV11-2 and TRBJ2-1, is EAGVAQSPRYKIIEKRQSVAFWCNPISGHATLYWYQQILGQGPKLLIQFQNNGVVDDSQLPKDRFSAERLKGVDSTLKIQPAKLEDSAVYLCASSWGISYNEQFFGPGTRLTVL.